This TCR beta chain derives from a study of response to subunit inactivated influenza vaccine (dated by TCRdb to between 2018 and 2020). For context, the study as a whole: The study used deep quantitative T cell receptor repertoire profiling to track responses to a trivalent subunit inactivated influenza vaccine. Broader findings and caveats from the paper: It was suggested by the authors that each seasonal influenza vaccination may recruit only a limited number of new T cells.

Here V drops 5 bases and J drops 2 bases, and the junction holds 5 bases not matched to any gene. The CDR3 adds up to 15 amino acids, both ends counted. The only DNA kept is the CDR3, 45 bases in frame from the first base. The time point tag for this specimen amounts to: more than 35 days after influenza vaccine administration. On this clonotype itself: The specificity of this receptor is unknown. This may arise from a read error, as a much more abundant clone is one base away. The final CDR3 position lacks the conserved phenylalanine or tryptophan, pointing to a likely read error.

The method was RT-PCR. The sequencing machine was an Illumina HiSeq 2500. TCRdb itself trimmed the public reads at Q25 with fastp, ran MiXCR and retained productive beta chains. Under each unique CDR3 protein, matching rows form one entry showing the most common genes and DNA. The sample yields approximately 500,000 distinct CDR3 sequences; 10% to 15% were counted once. Around 14% of the sample is held by the ten biggest clonotypes. The receptor chain draws on TRBV12-3 or TRBV12-4 and TRBJ2-7, with 11 middle bases fitting TRBD1. The clonotype was recovered from a middle-aged man who received an inactivated influenza vaccine. Donor details come from another sample of the same person, matched by shared clones. The specimen was PBMCs from blood, collected 45 days after vaccination. The CDR3 protein sequence reads: CASSLGTGGAYEQYL. The nucleotides read TGTGCCAGCAGTCTTGGGACAGGGGGGGCCTACGAGCAGTACTTA.